This T cell receptor (beta chain) was captured by sequencing in a study of identical twins. Template switching, a step in the protocol, added a universal primer site, and cDNA carried unique molecular identifiers. TCRdb re-called the 5' RACE reads through MiXCR, storing one row per CDR3 protein. Of a few hundred thousand distinct CDR3 sequences listed, around a tenth are singletons. This clonotype was seen a few times. Its cognate antigen is unknown. Findings and caveats of the study: Abundant beta clonotypes from cord blood had fewer insertions, unlike memory repertoires, which showed none.

Germline loops: CDR1 LGHDT, CDR2 YNNKEL (reference sequence). CDR3 length: 12 residues. Trimming shortened V by 3 bases and J by 7 bases, and 7 bases separated the two germline ends. The data also belong to a second study, concerning yellow fever vaccine responses in identical twins.

Sample: PBMCs. The chain employs TRBV3-1 and TRBJ2-1, with D unclear. This TCR was recovered from a young woman in good health. The DNA for the CDR3 is TGTGCCAGCAGCCATAGTCAAAATGAGCAGTTCTTC. Amino acid sequence: CASSHSQNEQFF.